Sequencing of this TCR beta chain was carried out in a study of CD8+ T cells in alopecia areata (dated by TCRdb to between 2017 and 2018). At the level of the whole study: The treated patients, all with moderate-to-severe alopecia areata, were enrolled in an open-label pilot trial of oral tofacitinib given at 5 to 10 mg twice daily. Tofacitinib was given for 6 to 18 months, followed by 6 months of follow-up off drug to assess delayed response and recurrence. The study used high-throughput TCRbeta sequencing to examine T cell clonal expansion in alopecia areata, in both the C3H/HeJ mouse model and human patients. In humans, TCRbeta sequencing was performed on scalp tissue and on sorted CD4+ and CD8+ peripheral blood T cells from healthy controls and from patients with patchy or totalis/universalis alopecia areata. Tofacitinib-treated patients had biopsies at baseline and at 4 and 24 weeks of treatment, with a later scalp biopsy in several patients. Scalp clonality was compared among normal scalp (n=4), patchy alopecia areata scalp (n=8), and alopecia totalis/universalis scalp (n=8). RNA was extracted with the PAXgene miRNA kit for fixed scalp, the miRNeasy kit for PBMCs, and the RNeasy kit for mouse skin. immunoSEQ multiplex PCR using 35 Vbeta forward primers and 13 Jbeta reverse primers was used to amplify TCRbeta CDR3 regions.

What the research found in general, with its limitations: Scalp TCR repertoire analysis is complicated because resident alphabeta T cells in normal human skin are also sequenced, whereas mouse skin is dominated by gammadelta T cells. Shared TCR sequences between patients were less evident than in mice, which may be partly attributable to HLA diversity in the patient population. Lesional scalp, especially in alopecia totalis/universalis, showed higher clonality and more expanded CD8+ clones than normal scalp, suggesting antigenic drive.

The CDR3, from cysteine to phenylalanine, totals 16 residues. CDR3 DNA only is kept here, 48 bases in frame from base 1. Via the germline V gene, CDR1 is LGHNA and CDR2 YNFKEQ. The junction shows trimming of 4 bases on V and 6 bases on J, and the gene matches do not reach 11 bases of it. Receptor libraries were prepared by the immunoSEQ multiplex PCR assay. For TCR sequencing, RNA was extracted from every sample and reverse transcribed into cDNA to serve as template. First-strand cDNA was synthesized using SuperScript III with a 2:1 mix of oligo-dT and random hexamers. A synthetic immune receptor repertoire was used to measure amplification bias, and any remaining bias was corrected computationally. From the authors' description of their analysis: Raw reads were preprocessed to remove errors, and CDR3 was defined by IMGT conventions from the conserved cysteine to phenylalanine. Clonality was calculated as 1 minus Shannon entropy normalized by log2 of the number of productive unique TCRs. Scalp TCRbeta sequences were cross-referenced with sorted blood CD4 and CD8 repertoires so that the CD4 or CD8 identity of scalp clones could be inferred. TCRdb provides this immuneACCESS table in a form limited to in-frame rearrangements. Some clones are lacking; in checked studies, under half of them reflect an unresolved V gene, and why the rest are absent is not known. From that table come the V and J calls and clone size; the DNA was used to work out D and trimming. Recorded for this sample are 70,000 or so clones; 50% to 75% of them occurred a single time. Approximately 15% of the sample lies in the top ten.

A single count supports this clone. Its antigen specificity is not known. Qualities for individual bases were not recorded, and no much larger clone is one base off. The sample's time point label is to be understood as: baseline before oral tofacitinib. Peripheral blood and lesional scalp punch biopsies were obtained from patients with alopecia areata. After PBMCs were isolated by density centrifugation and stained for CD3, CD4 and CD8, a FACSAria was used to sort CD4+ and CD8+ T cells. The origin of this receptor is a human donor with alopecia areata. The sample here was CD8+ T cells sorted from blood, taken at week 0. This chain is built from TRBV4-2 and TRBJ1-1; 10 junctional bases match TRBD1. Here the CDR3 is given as CASSLAETGGGSEAFF. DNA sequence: TGTGCCAGCAGCCTAGCCGAGACAGGGGGCGGCTCTGAAGCTTTCTTT.